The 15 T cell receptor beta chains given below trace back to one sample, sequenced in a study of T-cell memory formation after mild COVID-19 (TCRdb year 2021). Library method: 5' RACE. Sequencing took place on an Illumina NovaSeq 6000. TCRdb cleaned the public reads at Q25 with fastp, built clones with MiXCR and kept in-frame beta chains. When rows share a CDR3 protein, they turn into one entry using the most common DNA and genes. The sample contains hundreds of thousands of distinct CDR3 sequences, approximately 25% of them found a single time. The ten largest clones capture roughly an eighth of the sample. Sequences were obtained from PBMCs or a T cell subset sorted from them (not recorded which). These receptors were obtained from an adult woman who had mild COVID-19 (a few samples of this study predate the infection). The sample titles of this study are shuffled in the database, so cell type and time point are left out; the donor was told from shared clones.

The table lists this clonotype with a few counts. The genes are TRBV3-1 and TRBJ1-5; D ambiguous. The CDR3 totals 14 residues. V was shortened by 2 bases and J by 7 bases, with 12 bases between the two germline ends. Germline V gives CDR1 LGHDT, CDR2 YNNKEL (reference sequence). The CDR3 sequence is CASSQRRSVQPQHF. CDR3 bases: TGTGCCAGCAGCCAACGCAGGTCGGTACAGCCCCAGCATTTT.

In DNA form, the CDR3 reads TGTGCCAGCAACAGGGGGGGGGACTCCTACGAGCAGTACTTC. Its translation: CASNRGGDSYEQYF. The rearrangement joins TRBV12-3 or TRBV12-4 to TRBJ2-7; D possibly corresponds to TRBD1 (8 bases). V was pared by 7 bases and J by 0 bases, with 13 bases between. This CDR3 spans 14 amino acids.

The CDR3 DNA reads TGTGCCATCGGCGGGGTAGGCTCCTACAATGAGCAGTTCTTC. Protein: CAIGGVGSYNEQFF. The V and J genes are TRBV10-3 and TRBJ2-1; weak D call: TRBD2 (6 bases). Germline loops: CDR1 ENHRY, CDR2 SYGVKD. The CDR3 covers 14 residues. The V end lost 8 bases, the J end lost 0 bases, and 11 bases lay between the germline ends.

This chain's CDR3 is CAWSEPPFEAHTQYF. The CDR3 bases are TGTGCCTGGAGTGAGCCCCCGTTTGAGGCACATACGCAGTATTTT. This chain uses TRBV30 with TRBJ2-3; D remains ambiguous. Germline V CDR1 and CDR2: GTSNPN, SVGIG (reference sequence). The CDR3 extends over 15 amino acids. Trimming pared 1 base from V and 7 bases from J, leaving 18 bases between.

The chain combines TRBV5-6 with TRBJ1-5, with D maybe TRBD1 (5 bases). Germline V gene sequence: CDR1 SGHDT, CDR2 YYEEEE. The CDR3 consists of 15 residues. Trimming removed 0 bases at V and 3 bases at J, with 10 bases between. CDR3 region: CASSLEQGPNQPQHF. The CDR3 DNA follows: TGTGCCAGCAGCTTGGAGCAGGGACCCAATCAGCCCCAGCATTTT.

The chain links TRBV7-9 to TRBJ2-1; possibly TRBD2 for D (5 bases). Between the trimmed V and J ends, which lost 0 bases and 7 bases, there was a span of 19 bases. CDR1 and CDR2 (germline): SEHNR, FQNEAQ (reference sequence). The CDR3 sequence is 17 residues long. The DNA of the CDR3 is TGTGCCAGCAGCTTAGCGGGAGCGAAAGCATTTCTAAATGAGCAGTTCTTC. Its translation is CASSLAGAKAFLNEQFF.

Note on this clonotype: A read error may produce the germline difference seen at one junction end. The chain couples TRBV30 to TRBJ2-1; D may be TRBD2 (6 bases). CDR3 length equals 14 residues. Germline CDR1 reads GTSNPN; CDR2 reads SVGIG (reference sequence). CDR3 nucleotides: TGTGCCTGGAGTGCCGGTCAGGGAGCGGGCACTAGCTGCTTC. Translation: CAWSAGQGAGTSCF. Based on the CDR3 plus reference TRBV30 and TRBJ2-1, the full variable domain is SQTIHQWPATLVQPVGSPLSLECTVEGTSNPNLYWYRQAAGRGLQLLFYSVGIGQISSEVPQNLSASRPQDRQFILSSKKLLLSDSGFYLCAWSAGQGAGTSCFGPGTRLTVL.

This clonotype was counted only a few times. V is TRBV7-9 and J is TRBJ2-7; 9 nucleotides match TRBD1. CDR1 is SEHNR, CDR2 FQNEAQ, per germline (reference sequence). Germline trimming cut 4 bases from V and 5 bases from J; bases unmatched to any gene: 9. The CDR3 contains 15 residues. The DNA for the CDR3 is TGTGCCAGCAGCTCCCCCGGGACAGGGAGTAACGAGCAGTACTTC. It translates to CASSSPGTGSNEQYF.

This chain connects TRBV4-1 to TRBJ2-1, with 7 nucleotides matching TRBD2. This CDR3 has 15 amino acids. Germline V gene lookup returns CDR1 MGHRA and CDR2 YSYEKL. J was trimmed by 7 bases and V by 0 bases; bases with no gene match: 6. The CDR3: CASSQDPGLVNEQFF. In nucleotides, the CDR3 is TGCGCCAGCAGCCAAGACCCCGGACTAGTAAATGAGCAGTTCTTC.

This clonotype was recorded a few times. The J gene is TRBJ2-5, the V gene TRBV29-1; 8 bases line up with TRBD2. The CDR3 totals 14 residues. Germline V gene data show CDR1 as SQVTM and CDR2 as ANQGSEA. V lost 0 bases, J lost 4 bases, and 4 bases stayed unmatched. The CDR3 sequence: CSVEERGAGETQYF. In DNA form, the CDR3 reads TGCAGCGTTGAAGAGCGGGGGGCAGGAGAGACCCAGTACTTC.

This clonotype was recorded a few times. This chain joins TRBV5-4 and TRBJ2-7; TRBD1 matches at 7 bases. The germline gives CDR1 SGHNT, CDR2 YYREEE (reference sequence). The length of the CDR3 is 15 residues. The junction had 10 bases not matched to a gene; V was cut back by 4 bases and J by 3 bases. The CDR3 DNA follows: TGTGCCAGCAGCGCAAGGACAGGACACAGCTACGAGCAGTACTTC. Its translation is CASSARTGHSYEQYF.

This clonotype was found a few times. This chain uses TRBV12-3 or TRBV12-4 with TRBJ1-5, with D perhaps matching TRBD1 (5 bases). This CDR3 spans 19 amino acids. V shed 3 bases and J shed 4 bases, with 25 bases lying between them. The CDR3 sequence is CASSFPPVRRFRGNQPQHF. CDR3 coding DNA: TGTGCCAGCAGTTTCCCGCCCGTGAGACGCTTTCGGGGGAATCAGCCCCAGCATTTT.

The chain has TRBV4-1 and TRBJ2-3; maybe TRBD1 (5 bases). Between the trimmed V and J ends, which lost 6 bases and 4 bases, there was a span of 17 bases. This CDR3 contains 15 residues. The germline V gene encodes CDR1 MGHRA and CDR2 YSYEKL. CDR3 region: CASRGVGTKPDTQYF. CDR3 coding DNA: TGCGCCAGCAGAGGGGTGGGAACCAAACCAGATACGCAGTATTTT.

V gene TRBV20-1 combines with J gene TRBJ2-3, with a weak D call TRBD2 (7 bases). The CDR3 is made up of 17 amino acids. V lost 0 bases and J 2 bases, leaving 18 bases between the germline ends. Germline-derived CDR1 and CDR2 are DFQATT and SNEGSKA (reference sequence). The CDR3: CSARDRKGGRTTDTQYF. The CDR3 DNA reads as TGCAGTGCTAGAGATCGGAAGGGGGGGCGGACCACAGATACGCAGTATTTT.

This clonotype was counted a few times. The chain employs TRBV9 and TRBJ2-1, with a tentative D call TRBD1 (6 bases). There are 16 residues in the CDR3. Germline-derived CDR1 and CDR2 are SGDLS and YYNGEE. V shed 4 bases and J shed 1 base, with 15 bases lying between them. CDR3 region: CASSPQTGPSYNEQFF. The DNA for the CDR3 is TGTGCCAGCAGCCCCCAGACAGGACCGTCCTACAATGAGCAGTTCTTC.